This T cell receptor (beta chain) was sequenced for a study of Ad26.COV2.S vaccination and SARS-CoV-2 variants. The sample's treatment: roughly 18 received Ad26.COV2.S at low or high dose, single or two shots; 5 received placebo; per-sample allocation not given. Samples analyzed were those drawn on day 63 after the first vaccine or placebo injection. Boston hosted the donor, who was an adult aged 18-55 years. CDR1 is SGHRS, CDR2 YFSETQ, per germline. This CDR3 is 13 amino acids long. V lost 0 bases, J lost 2 bases, and 6 bases lay in between. Assay used: immunoSEQ multiplex PCR; TCRdb lists only in-frame clones, some missing. The table has 400,000 to 450,000 clones, about nine tenths seen once; the top ten hold 9% to 15%.

Sequences were derived from peripheral blood, sampled in a trial of Ad26.COV2.S vaccine versus placebo. The source is a person aged 18 to 65 who received the Ad26.COV2.S COVID-19 vaccine or a placebo. V usage is TRBV5-1 and J usage is TRBJ2-7, with D possibly TRBD1 on 5 matching bases. The CDR3 bases are TGCGCCAGCAGCTTGGACAGGCCCTACGAGCAGTACTTC. Amino acid sequence: CASSLDRPYEQYF.